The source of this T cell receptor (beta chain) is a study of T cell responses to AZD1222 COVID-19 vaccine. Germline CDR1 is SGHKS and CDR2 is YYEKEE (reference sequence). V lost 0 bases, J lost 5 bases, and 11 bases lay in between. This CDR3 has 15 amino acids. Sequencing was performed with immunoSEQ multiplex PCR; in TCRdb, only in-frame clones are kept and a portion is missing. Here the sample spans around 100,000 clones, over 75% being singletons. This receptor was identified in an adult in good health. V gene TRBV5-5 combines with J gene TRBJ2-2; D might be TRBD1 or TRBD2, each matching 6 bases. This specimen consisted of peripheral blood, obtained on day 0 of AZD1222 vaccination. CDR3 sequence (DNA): TGTGCCAGCAGCTTGGAGGGGGGTAGAACCGGGGAGCTGTTTTTT. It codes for CASSLEGGRTGELFF.